The sample holds many counts of the clone carrying this T cell receptor (beta chain). Its target is not known. The sample belongs to a study of response to subunit inactivated influenza vaccine. Points from the study as a whole: The authors proposed limited new T cell recruitment per seasonal influenza vaccination.

From germline, CDR1 is SGHTA and CDR2 FQGNSA. The CDR3 length is 14 residues. V lost 2 bases and J lost 0, with 8 bases in between. MiXCR was run by TCRdb on the RT-PCR reads, yielding one entry per CDR3 protein. This sample has hundreds of thousands of distinct CDR3 sequences, with about 12% found just once. The TCR was taken from a man aged 45 to 65 who received an inactivated influenza vaccine. This sample comprised PBMCs from blood, obtained on the day of vaccination. The chain carries TRBV7-2 and TRBJ2-7; D is ambiguous. CDR3: CASSLYSSSYEQYF. DNA for the CDR3: TGTGCCAGCAGCTTATACAGCAGCTCCTACGAGCAGTACTTC.